This entry features one T cell receptor beta chain sequence. Some clones are missing from TCRdb's copy, which holds only in-frame ones; the method was immunoSEQ multiplex PCR. The table records about 2 million clones, 85% to 95% of them present only once. The CDR3 length is 15 residues. CDR1 is SGHRS and CDR2 is YFSETQ in the germline V gene. V lost 3 bases and J lost 3; bases outside the gene matches: 5. This sample was taken from a study of shared clonotypes between healthy human individuals. The rearrangement uses TRBV5-1 and TRBJ1-4; 7 bases are shared with TRBD1. Sequences were obtained from naive CD4+ T cells sorted from blood. Subset defined: CD45RA+ positively selected. The sequence derives from a man between 18 and 35 years old in good health. This CDR3 reads CASSSNRGPNEKLFF. The CDR3 DNA follows: TGCGCCAGCAGCTCGAACAGGGGACCTAATGAAAAACTGTTTTTT.